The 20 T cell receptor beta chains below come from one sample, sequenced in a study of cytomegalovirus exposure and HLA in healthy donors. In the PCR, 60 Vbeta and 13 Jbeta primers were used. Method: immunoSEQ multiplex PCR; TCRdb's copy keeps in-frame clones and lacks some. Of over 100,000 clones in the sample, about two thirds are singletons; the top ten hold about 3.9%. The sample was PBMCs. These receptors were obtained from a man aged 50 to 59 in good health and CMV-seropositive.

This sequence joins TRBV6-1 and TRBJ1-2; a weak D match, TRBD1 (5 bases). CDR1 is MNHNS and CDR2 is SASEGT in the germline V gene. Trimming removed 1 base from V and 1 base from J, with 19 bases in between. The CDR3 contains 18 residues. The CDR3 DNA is TGTGCCAGCAGTGAAGTCGGGAGGGGCCGTAGAGTTAACTATGGCTACACCTTC. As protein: CASSEVGRGRRVNYGYTF.

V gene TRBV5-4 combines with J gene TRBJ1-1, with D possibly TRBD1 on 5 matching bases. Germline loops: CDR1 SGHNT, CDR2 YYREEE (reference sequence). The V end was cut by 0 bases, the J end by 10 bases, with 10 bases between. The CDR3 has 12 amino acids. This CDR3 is CASSLEGAGAFF. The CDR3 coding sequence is TGTGCCAGCAGCTTGGAAGGGGCTGGAGCTTTCTTT.

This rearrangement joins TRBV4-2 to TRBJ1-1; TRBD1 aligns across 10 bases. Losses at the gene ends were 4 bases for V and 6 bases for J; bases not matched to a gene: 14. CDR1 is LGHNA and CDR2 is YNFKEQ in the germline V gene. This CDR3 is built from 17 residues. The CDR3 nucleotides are TGTGCCAGCAGCCGGAAAGGGTCCGTGGACAGGGGGGCTGAAGCTTTCTTT. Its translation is CASSRKGSVDRGAEAFF.

This CDR3 reads CASSQGIWEKLFF. CDR3 bases: TGTGCCAGCAGTCAGGGGATTTGGGAAAAACTGTTTTTT. This chain joins TRBV6-1 and TRBJ1-4, with D possibly being TRBD1 (6 bases). Germline V gene sequence: CDR1 MNHNS, CDR2 SASEGT. The CDR3 length is 13 residues. The germline V and J ends were trimmed by 5 bases and 8 bases, with 12 bases remaining between them.

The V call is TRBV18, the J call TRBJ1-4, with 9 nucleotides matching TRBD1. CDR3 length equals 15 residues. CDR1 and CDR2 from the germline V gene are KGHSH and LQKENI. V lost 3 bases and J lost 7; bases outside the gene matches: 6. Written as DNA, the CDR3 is TGTGCCAGCTCACCCTCGACAGGGGGAGGTGAAAAACTGTTTTTT. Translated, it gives CASSPSTGGGEKLFF.

CDR3 sequence reads: CASSPRGNTEAFF. For the CDR3, the DNA is TGTGCCAGTAGCCCAAGAGGGAACACTGAAGCTTTCTTT. This rearrangement joins TRBV19 to TRBJ1-1; no clear D. The length of the CDR3 is 13 residues. The germline V gene has CDR1 LNHDA and CDR2 SQIVND (reference sequence). V lost 6 bases and J lost 1, with 9 bases in between.

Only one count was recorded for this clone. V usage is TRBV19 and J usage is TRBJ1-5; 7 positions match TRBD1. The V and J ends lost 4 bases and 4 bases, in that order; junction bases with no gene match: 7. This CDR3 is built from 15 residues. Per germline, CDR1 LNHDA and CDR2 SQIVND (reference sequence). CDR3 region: CASSRDSAGNQPQHF. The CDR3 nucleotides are TGTGCCAGTAGTAGGGACAGCGCCGGGAATCAGCCCCAGCATTTT.

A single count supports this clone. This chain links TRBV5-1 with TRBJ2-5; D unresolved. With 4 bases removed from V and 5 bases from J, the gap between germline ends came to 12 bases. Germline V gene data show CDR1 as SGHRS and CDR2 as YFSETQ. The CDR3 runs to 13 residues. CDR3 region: CASSPMLRETQYF. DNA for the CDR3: TGCGCCAGCAGCCCTATGCTTCGGGAGACCCAGTACTTC.

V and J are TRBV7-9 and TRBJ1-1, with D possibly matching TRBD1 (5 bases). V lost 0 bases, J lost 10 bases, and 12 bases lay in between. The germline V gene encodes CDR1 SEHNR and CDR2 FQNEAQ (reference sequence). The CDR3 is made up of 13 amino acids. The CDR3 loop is CASSLAGQGGAFF. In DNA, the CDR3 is TGTGCCAGCAGCTTAGCGGGTCAGGGTGGAGCTTTCTTT.

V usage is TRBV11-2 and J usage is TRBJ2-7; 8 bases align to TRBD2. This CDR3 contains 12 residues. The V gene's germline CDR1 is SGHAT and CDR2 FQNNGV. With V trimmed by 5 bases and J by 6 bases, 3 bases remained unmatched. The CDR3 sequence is CASSPRGGEQYF. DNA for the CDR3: TGTGCCAGCAGCCCCCGGGGGGGCGAGCAGTACTTC.

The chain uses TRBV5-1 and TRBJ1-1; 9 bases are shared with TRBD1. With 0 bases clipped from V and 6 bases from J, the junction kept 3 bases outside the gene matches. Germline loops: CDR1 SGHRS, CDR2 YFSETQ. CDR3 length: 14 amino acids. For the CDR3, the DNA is TGCGCCAGCAGCTTGGGGGACAGGGCTCCTGAAGCTTTCTTT. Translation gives CASSLGDRAPEAFF.

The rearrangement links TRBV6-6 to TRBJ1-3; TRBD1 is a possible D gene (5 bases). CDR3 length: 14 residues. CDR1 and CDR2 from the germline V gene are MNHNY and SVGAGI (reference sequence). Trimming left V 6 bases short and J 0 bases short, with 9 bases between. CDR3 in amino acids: CASRTGRSGNTIYF. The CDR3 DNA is TGTGCCAGCAGAACAGGACGCTCTGGAAACACCATATATTTT.

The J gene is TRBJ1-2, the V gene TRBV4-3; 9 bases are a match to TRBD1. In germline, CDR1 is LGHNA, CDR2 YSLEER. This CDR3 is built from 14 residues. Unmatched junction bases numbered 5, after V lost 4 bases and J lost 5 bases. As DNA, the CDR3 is TGCGCCAGCAGCCCCGGGACAGGGAATTATGGCTACACCTTC. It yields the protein CASSPGTGNYGYTF.

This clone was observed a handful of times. The CDR3 sequence is CASSPKDRGGAETQYF. The DNA of the CDR3 is TGTGCCAGCAGTCCGAAGGACAGGGGTGGCGCGGAGACCCAGTACTTC. V gene TRBV5-4 combines with J gene TRBJ2-5, with 9 bases aligning to TRBD1. The CDR3 totals 16 residues. The ends lost 5 bases at V and 5 bases at J; junction bases unmatched: 13. Germline loops: CDR1 SGHNT, CDR2 YYREEE (reference sequence).

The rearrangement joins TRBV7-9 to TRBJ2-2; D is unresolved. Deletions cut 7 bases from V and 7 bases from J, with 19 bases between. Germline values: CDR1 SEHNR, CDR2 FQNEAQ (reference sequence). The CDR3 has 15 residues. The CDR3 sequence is CASKASTVGVGELFF. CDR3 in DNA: TGTGCCAGCAAGGCTTCAACAGTCGGCGTCGGGGAGCTGTTTTTT.

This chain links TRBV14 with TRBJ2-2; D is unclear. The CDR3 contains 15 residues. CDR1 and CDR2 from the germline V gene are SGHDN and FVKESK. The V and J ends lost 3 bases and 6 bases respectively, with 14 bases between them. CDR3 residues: CASSQTGLGPGELFF. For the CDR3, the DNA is TGTGCCAGCAGCCAGACCGGTCTTGGGCCCGGGGAGCTGTTTTTT. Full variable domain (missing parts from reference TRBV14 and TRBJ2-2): EAGVTQFPSHSVIEKGQTVTLRCDPISGHDNLYWYRRVMGKEIKFLLHFVKESKQDESGMPNNRFLAERTGGTYSTLKVQPAELEDSGVYFCASSQTGLGPGELFFGEGSRLTVL.

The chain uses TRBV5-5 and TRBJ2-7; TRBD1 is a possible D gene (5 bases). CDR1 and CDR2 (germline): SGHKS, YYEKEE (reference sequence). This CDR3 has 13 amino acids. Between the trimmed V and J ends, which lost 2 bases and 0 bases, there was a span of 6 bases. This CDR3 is CASSFQGSYEQYF. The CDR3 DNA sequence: TGTGCCAGCAGCTTCCAGGGCTCCTACGAGCAGTACTTC.

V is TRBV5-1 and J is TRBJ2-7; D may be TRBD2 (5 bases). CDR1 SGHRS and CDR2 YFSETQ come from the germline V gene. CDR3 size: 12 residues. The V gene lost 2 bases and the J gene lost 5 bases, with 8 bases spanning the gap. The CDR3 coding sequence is TGCGCCAGCAGCTTACTGAGGGACGAGCAGTACTTC. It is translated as CASSLLRDEQYF.

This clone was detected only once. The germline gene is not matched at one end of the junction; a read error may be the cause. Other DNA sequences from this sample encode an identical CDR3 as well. CDR3 protein: CASSSGQGFYNSPLHF. DNA for the CDR3: TGTGCCAGCAGCTCGGGACAGGGCTTCTATAATTCACCCCTCCACTTC. The rearrangement links TRBV7-9 to TRBJ1-6; 9 positions match TRBD1. Per germline, CDR1 SEHNR and CDR2 FQNEAQ (reference sequence). This CDR3 is built from 16 residues.

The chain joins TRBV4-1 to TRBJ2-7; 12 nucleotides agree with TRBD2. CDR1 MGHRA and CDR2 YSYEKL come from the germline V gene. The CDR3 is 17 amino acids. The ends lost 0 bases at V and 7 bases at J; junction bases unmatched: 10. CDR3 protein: CASSQEPASGGAREQYF. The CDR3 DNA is TGCGCCAGCAGCCAAGAACCGGCTAGCGGGGGGGCCAGGGAGCAGTACTTC.